A single sample gave rise to the 21 T cell receptor beta chains below, sequenced in a study of CD8 T cells in Susac syndrome (dated by TCRdb to about 2019). The library was built by means of the immunoSEQ multiplex PCR assay. RNA was extracted with the RNeasy kit and about 0.5 to 1 ug was reverse transcribed using random hexamers. TCRdb handled the public reads itself, with Q25 trimming in fastp and clone calling in MiXCR, and kept productive beta chains. Records with the same CDR3 protein are collapsed into one entry carrying the most frequent genes and DNA. The sample data list 140,000 or so distinct CDR3 sequences, and 95% of these were observed just once. The ten most abundant clones make up about 0.08% of the sample. The specimen was CD4+ T cells from PBMCs. These receptor sequences come from a human donor with Susac syndrome.

The chain couples TRBV10-3 to TRBJ2-2; D is unresolved. V was trimmed by 4 bases and J by 6 bases, leaving 9 bases between them. This CDR3 is 13 amino acids long. The V gene's germline CDR1 is ENHRY and CDR2 SYGVKD. CDR3 sequence: CAISASGPGELFF. The CDR3 DNA follows: TGTGCCATCAGTGCCTCCGGACCCGGGGAGCTGTTTTTT.

V gene TRBV29-1 combines with J gene TRBJ2-1; TRBD2 aligns across 8 bases. This CDR3 contains 15 residues. The V gene's germline CDR1 is SQVTM and CDR2 ANQGSEA. Germline trimming cut 6 bases from V and 5 bases from J; bases unmatched to any gene: 12. CDR3: CSVALSVAGHNEQFF. The CDR3, as DNA: TGCAGCGTCGCCTTGTCGGTAGCGGGGCACAATGAGCAGTTCTTC.

The gene calls are TRBV29-1 and TRBJ2-7; 9 positions match TRBD2. CDR1 is SQVTM and CDR2 is ANQGSEA in the germline V gene. The J segment lost 2 bases and the V segment lost 4 bases, leaving 6 bases of the junction unmatched. This CDR3 is built from 14 residues. DNA of the CDR3: TGCAGCGTTGGTTCTAGCGGGGTACCCTACGAGCAGTACTTC. As protein: CSVGSSGVPYEQYF.

This sequence joins TRBV6-1 and TRBJ1-5; 9 bases are a match to TRBD1. With V trimmed by 5 bases and J by 9 bases, 11 bases remained unmatched. CDR3 length equals 15 residues. The V gene's germline CDR1 is MNHNS and CDR2 SASEGT. In DNA form, the CDR3 reads TGTGCCAGCAGTTCCAGGACGGACAGGGGACGGCCCCAGCATTTT. Amino acids: CASSSRTDRGRPQHF.

The V gene is TRBV6-1, the J gene TRBJ2-3; TRBD2 aligns across 12 bases. V lost 4 bases to trimming and J lost 4 bases; unmatched junction nucleotides: 6. Germline values: CDR1 MNHNS, CDR2 SASEGT. The CDR3 extends over 16 amino acids. The CDR3: CASSGPTSGSSDTQYF. CDR3 DNA sequence: TGTGCCAGCAGTGGACCGACTAGCGGGAGTTCAGATACGCAGTATTTT.

The chain links TRBV9 to TRBJ1-5; D gene uncertain. Between the trimmed V and J ends, which lost 3 bases and 5 bases, there was a span of 9 bases. Germline assignment: CDR1 SGDLS and CDR2 YYNGEE. The length of the CDR3 is 13 residues. In nucleotides, the CDR3 is TGTGCCAGCAGCGCCGGAGGTGATCAGCCCCAGCATTTT. It yields the protein CASSAGGDQPQHF.

A single count supports this clonotype. The genes are TRBV19 and TRBJ2-4; D not certain. This CDR3 spans 11 amino acids. Germline lookup yields CDR1 LNHDA and CDR2 SQIVND (reference sequence). V was trimmed by 5 bases and J by 9 bases, leaving 8 bases between them. The CDR3 spells CASSDFGIQYF. In nucleotides, the CDR3 is TGTGCCAGTAGTGACTTCGGCATTCAGTACTTC. Looking up the rest from reference TRBV19 and TRBJ2-4 gives the full variable domain: DGGITQSPKYLFRKEGQNVTLSCEQNLNHDAMYWYRQDPGQGLRLIYYSQIVNDFQKGDIAEGYSVSREKKESFPLTVTSAQKNPTAFYLCASSDFGIQYFGAGTRLSVL.

The chain is built from TRBV28 and TRBJ2-7, with TRBD1 matching 12 bases. The V and J ends lost 6 bases and 3 bases, in that order; junction bases with no gene match: 3. Germline V lookup: CDR1 MDHEN, CDR2 SYDVKM. CDR3 size: 14 residues. CDR3 protein: CASRRDRGLYEQYF. DNA for the CDR3: TGTGCCAGCAGGCGGGACAGGGGGCTCTACGAGCAGTACTTC.

The rearrangement uses TRBV5-1 and TRBJ1-5, with D hard to call. CDR3 length: 15 residues. Germline V gene sequence: CDR1 SGHRS, CDR2 YFSETQ. Deletions cut 1 base from V and 4 bases from J, with 12 bases between. The CDR3 sequence: CASSLLGGPNQPQHF. CDR3 bases: TGCGCCAGCAGCTTGTTGGGCGGACCAAATCAGCCCCAGCATTTT. Full variable domain (rest looked up from reference TRBV5-1 and TRBJ1-5): KAGVTQTPRYLIKTRGQQVTLSCSPISGHRSVSWYQQTPGQGLQFLFEYFSETQRNKGNFPGRFSGRQFSNSRSEMNVSTLELGDSALYLCASSLLGGPNQPQHFGDGTRLSIL.

Only one count was recorded for this clonotype. The genes are TRBV13 and TRBJ1-1, with a tentative D call TRBD1 (6 bases). This CDR3 comprises 14 residues. V was shortened by 5 bases and J by 3 bases, with 13 bases between the two germline ends. The germline gives CDR1 PRHDT, CDR2 FYEKMQ (reference sequence). The CDR3 DNA follows: TGTGCCAGCAGCCGAAAACGGGGGCACACTGAAGCTTTCTTT. Its protein is CASSRKRGHTEAFF.

V and J are TRBV9 and TRBJ1-1; tentatively, D is TRBD1 (6 bases). CDR3 length: 16 amino acids. Germline loops: CDR1 SGDLS, CDR2 YYNGEE. The V end was cut by 3 bases, the J end by 1 base, with 16 bases between. The CDR3: CASSALGGGQNTEAFF. For the CDR3, the DNA is TGTGCCAGCAGCGCGCTCGGGGGGGGGCAGAACACTGAAGCTTTCTTT.

The chain couples TRBV20-1 to TRBJ2-5; perhaps TRBD2 as D (6 bases). With 2 bases removed from V and 5 bases from J, the gap between germline ends came to 12 bases. The germline CDR1 and CDR2 sequences are DFQATT and SNEGSKA (reference sequence). This CDR3 contains 13 residues. The CDR3 DNA reads as TGCAGTGCTAGAATTAGCGGCCCCGAGACCCAGTACTTC. It translates to CSARISGPETQYF.

This clonotype was counted once. The chain employs TRBV20-1 and TRBJ1-1; 7 bases align to TRBD1. Germline CDR1 reads DFQATT; CDR2 reads SNEGSKA (reference sequence). The V segment lost 3 bases and the J segment 7 bases; nucleotides outside the gene matches: 14. There are 15 residues in the CDR3. CDR3 sequence reads: CSASGAMTGRYEAFF. The CDR3 bases are TGCAGTGCTAGTGGGGCCATGACAGGGCGTTATGAAGCTTTCTTT.

This rearrangement joins TRBV9 to TRBJ2-3, with unresolved D. The length of the CDR3 is 13 residues. V was cut by 1 base and J by 2 bases, with 5 bases left in between. CDR1 and CDR2 (germline): SGDLS, YYNGEE. The CDR3 sequence is CASSVRVTDTQYF. The CDR3 DNA sequence: TGTGCCAGCAGCGTACGAGTCACAGATACGCAGTATTTT. The full variable domain, with the rest looked up from reference TRBV9 and TRBJ2-3, is DSGVTQTPKHLITATGQRVTLRCSPRSGDLSVYWYQQSLDQGLQFLIQYYNGEERAKGNILERFSAQQFPDLHSELNLSSLELGDSALYFCASSVRVTDTQYFGPGTRLTVL.

The chain joins TRBV11-2 to TRBJ2-3; TRBD2 agrees at 12 bases. CDR3 length equals 17 residues. V lost 5 bases, J lost 2 bases, and 8 bases stayed unmatched. The V gene's germline CDR1 is SGHAT and CDR2 FQNNGV. CDR3 loop: CASSPRLAGDPTDTQYF. The CDR3 region has the DNA TGTGCCAGCAGCCCCCGACTAGCGGGAGACCCCACAGATACGCAGTATTTT.

This clonotype was observed a handful of times. The gene calls are TRBV6-1 and TRBJ1-2; D remains ambiguous. The germline V gene encodes CDR1 MNHNS and CDR2 SASEGT. The CDR3 loop spans 13 amino acids. Trimming stripped 6 bases from V and 4 bases from J, with 12 bases between. The CDR3 bases are TGTGCCAGCAGATCCGGGCCAAGCTATGGCTACACCTTC. This translates into CASRSGPSYGYTF.

V gene TRBV9 combines with J gene TRBJ1-2; D may be TRBD1 (6 bases). The germline V gene encodes CDR1 SGDLS and CDR2 YYNGEE. The CDR3 spans 13 residues. Deletions cut 4 bases from V and 8 bases from J, with 15 bases between. The CDR3 DNA sequence: TGTGCCAGCAGCAGTTACAGGGATAGGGGCTACACCTTC. Its protein product is CASSSYRDRGYTF.

J is TRBJ1-1 and V is TRBV9; no clear D. CDR1 and CDR2 (germline): SGDLS, YYNGEE. This CDR3 contains 14 residues. V lost 0 bases to trimming and J lost 6 bases, with 12 bases between them. As DNA, the CDR3 is TGTGCCAGCAGCGTAGTAGTCGGGAGCGCTGAAGCTTTCTTT. The encoded protein is CASSVVVGSAEAFF.

The gene calls are TRBV20-1 and TRBJ2-1; D not resolved. Trimming removed 1 base at V and 7 bases at J, with 11 bases between. This CDR3 is 13 amino acids long. CDR1 is DFQATT, CDR2 SNEGSKA, per germline (reference sequence). Here the CDR3 reads CSARGGVENEQFF. The CDR3 bases are TGCAGTGCTAGAGGTGGCGTAGAGAATGAGCAGTTCTTC.

The rearrangement uses TRBV9 and TRBJ2-7; the D gene could be TRBD1 or TRBD2 (5 bases each). CDR3 length equals 15 residues. Deletions cut 4 bases from V and 0 bases from J, with 14 bases between. Germline V gene lookup returns CDR1 SGDLS and CDR2 YYNGEE. CDR3 residues: CASSPFLGTSYEQYF. CDR3 sequence (DNA): TGTGCCAGCAGCCCGTTCCTCGGGACCTCCTACGAGCAGTACTTC.

This chain links TRBV12-3 or TRBV12-4 with TRBJ2-7; TRBD2 agrees at 8 bases. This CDR3 comprises 15 residues. Trimming took 6 bases from V and 2 from J; bases not matched to a gene: 9. The DNA of the CDR3 is TGTGCCAGCAGGGAAGGACTAGCTGGGACCTACGAGCAGTACTTC. It translates to CASREGLAGTYEQYF.